Listed below are T cell receptor beta chains from one sample, sequenced in a study of blood T cell repertoires in COVID-19. Only in-frame clones appear in the TCRdb table, and some are missing; sequencing was by immunoSEQ multiplex PCR. The data show about 310,000 clones, around 90% seen once. The sequenced material came from peripheral blood. Source of these receptors: a man in his 70s with acute or convalescent COVID-19. Both conserved end residues are part of each CDR3. The D gene is left open where the match is weak. Part of the rows lack a size; the others show once, few, many or a class for expanded clones.

D	V	J	size	CDR3	DNA
TRBD1	TRBV2	TRBJ1-6	few	CASRRDSLAFSPLHF	TGTGCCAGCAGAAGGGACAGTCTAGCGTTTTCACCCCTCCACTTT
TRBD1	TRBV28	TRBJ1-2	NA	CASSRTGGYGYTF	TGTGCCAGCAGTCGAACAGGGGGCTATGGCTACACCTTC
NA	TRBV4-2	TRBJ2-7	NA	CASSQAGLRVSYEQYF	TGTGCCAGCAGCCAAGCCGGGCTGCGGGTATCCTACGAGCAGTACTTC
NA	TRBV20-1	TRBJ2-5	NA	CSASRQVEETQYF	TGCAGTGCTAGTCGGCAGGTAGAAGAGACCCAGTACTTC
NA	TRBV30	TRBJ1-2	NA	CAREDGDGYTF	TGTGCCCGGGAAGACGGGGATGGCTACACCTTC
TRBD1	TRBV28	TRBJ2-7	NA	CASSPNGRGLSEQYF	TGTGCCAGCAGCCCCAACGGCAGGGGGCTGAGCGAGCAGTACTTC
TRBD1	TRBV5-4	TRBJ2-5	NA	CAVSTGGTQETQYF	TGTGCCGTGAGTACAGGGGGGACCCAAGAGACCCAGTACTTC
NA	TRBV3-1/TRBV3-2	TRBJ2-2	NA	CATSTLYTGELFF	TGTGCCACCTCGACTCTCTACACCGGGGAGCTGTTTTTT
NA	TRBV7-8	TRBJ2-7	few	CASSFSRNPYEQYF	TGTGCCAGCAGCTTTTCTAGAAACCCCTACGAGCAGTACTTC
NA	TRBV3-1/TRBV3-2	TRBJ2-2	NA	CASSHESGTLTGELFF	TGTGCCAGCAGTCACGAATCCGGGACACTCACCGGGGAGCTGTTTTTT
TRBD2	TRBV11-3	TRBJ2-5	NA	CASSRTRQETQYF	TGTGCCAGCAGCCGGACTAGACAAGAGACCCAGTACTTC
TRBD2	TRBV9	TRBJ2-2	few	CASTTDPGTSNTGELFF	TGTGCCAGCACCACAGACCCCGGGACTAGTAACACCGGGGAGCTGTTTTTT
NA	TRBV29-1	TRBJ1-2	NA	CSVGGVGSRYGYTF	TGCAGCGTTGGGGGGGTTGGGTCGCGCTATGGCTACACCTTC
TRBD1	TRBV7-2	TRBJ1-2	NA	CASSLSPGTGSYGYTF	TGTGCCAGCAGCTTATCCCCCGGGACAGGGAGCTATGGCTACACCTTC
TRBD1	TRBV28	TRBJ2-4	NA	CASRQTGVDIQYF	TGTGCCAGCAGACAAACAGGGGTGGACATTCAGTACTTC
TRBD2	TRBV5-6	TRBJ2-1	NA	CASALGAGGHNEQFF	TGTGCCAGCGCGTTAGGTGCGGGGGGTCACAATGAGCAGTTCTTC
TRBD2	TRBV3-1/TRBV3-2	TRBJ2-1	NA	CASSPGTSGYNEQFF	TGTGCCAGCAGTCCGGGGACTAGCGGCTACAATGAGCAGTTCTTC
TRBD1	TRBV7-3	TRBJ1-1	NA	CASSSTGVNTEAFF	TGTGCCAGCAGCTCGACAGGGGTGAACACTGAAGCTTTCTTT
NA	TRBV25-1	TRBJ1-5	NA	CASQQDSNQPQHF	TGTGCCAGCCAACAGGATAGCAATCAGCCCCAGCATTTT
NA	TRBV28	TRBJ2-1	NA	CASSPSGTQTYNEQFF	TGTGCCAGCAGTCCCTCCGGGACTCAGACGTACAATGAGCAGTTCTTC
NA	TRBV7-6	TRBJ2-5	NA	CASSFGSAGETQYF	TGTGCCAGCAGCTTCGGTAGCGCGGGGGAGACCCAGTACTTC
NA	TRBV7-2	TRBJ1-3	NA	CASRSGVNGNTIYF	TGTGCCAGCAGGTCAGGGGTGAATGGAAACACCATATATTTT
TRBD2	TRBV18	TRBJ2-7	NA	CASSPVSGSSYEQYF	TGTGCCAGCTCACCTGTAAGCGGGAGCTCCTACGAGCAGTACTTC
TRBD2	TRBV15	TRBJ2-3	NA	CATSSGTSSYTDTQYF	TGTGCCACCAGCAGCGGGACTAGCAGTTACACAGATACGCAGTATTTT
NA	TRBV18	TRBJ2-7	NA	CASSRDSGEQYF	TGTGCCAGCTCACGGGACTCCGGGGAGCAGTACTTC
NA	TRBV3-1/TRBV3-2	TRBJ2-7	few	CASSQANYEQYF	TGTGCCAGCAGCCAAGCCAACTACGAGCAGTACTTC
NA	TRBV19	TRBJ2-4	NA	CASNAAQVGKNIQYF	TGTGCCAGTAATGCAGCACAGGTTGGGAAAAACATTCAGTACTTC
TRBD1	TRBV3-1/TRBV3-2	TRBJ2-7	NA	CASSRDRGSHEQYF	TGTGCCAGCAGCCGGGACAGGGGCTCCCACGAGCAGTACTTC
TRBD2	TRBV28	TRBJ2-1	NA	CASSLDGPRTSGTLEQFF	TGTGCCAGCAGTTTAGATGGTCCTAGGACTAGCGGAACACTTGAGCAGTTCTTC
NA	TRBV6-2/TRBV6-3	TRBJ2-2	few	CASSYSFPGAGELFF	TGTGCCAGTAGTTATAGCTTTCCAGGGGCCGGGGAGCTGTTTTTT
NA	TRBV12-3/TRBV12-4	TRBJ2-7	NA	CASSTDQTYEQYF	TGTGCCAGCAGTACAGACCAAACCTACGAGCAGTACTTC
TRBD2	TRBV23-1	TRBJ2-1	NA	CASSQPYTSGGRAAANEQFF	TGCGCCAGCAGTCAACCCTATACTTCCGGCGGGAGGGCGGCAGCCAATGAGCAGTTCTTC
NA	TRBV28	TRBJ1-1	NA	CASSFPRGGAFF	TGTGCCAGCAGTTTCCCCCGGGGAGGGGCTTTCTTT
NA	TRBV15	TRBJ2-7	NA	CATSRDVAREYEQYF	TGTGCCACCAGCAGAGATGTGGCTAGAGAATACGAGCAGTACTTC
NA	TRBV12-3/TRBV12-4	TRBJ1-5	NA	CASSQGSNQPQHF	TGTGCCAGCAGTCAGGGAAGCAATCAGCCCCAGCATTTT
TRBD2	TRBV9	TRBJ2-1	NA	CASSVGGLAANEQFF	TGTGCCAGCAGCGTGGGTGGACTAGCAGCCAATGAGCAGTTCTTC
NA	TRBV5-1	TRBJ1-4	NA	CASSLSRGRSEKLFF	TGCGCCAGCAGCTTGAGCAGGGGCCGAAGCGAAAAACTGTTTTTT
NA	TRBV29-1	TRBJ2-7	NA	CSVEPGERTYEQYF	TGCAGCGTTGAACCAGGGGAAAGAACCTACGAGCAGTACTTC
TRBD2	TRBV11-2	TRBJ2-7	NA	CASSVSGGTYEQYF	TGTGCCAGCAGCGTTAGCGGGGGGACCTACGAGCAGTACTTC
TRBD1	TRBV9	TRBJ1-6	NA	CASSVTQGDSPLHF	TGTGCCAGCAGCGTCACGCAGGGGGACTCACCCCTCCACTTT
TRBD1	TRBV4-3	TRBJ1-6	NA	CASSHALVGTASSYNSPLHF	TGCGCCAGCAGCCATGCCTTAGTGGGGACAGCGAGCTCCTATAATTCACCCCTCCACTTT
TRBD2	TRBV7-9	TRBJ2-3	NA	CASSRSGGAHTQYF	TGTGCCAGCAGCCGAAGCGGGGGGGCGCATACGCAGTATTTT
TRBD1	TRBV19	TRBJ2-2	NA	CATSGGQGGELFF	TGTGCCACTTCAGGGGGCCAAGGCGGGGAGCTGTTTTTT
NA	TRBV6-5	TRBJ2-7	NA	CASPGLGHEQYF	TGTGCCAGCCCGGGACTGGGCCACGAGCAGTACTTC
TRBD2	TRBV30	TRBJ2-3	NA	CAWSVLAGRDTQYF	TGTGCCTGGAGTGTCTTAGCGGGAAGGGATACGCAGTATTTT
NA	TRBV18	TRBJ2-3	NA	CASSPGTSTDTQYF	TGTGCCAGCTCACCTGGGACAAGCACAGATACGCAGTATTTT